This is a list of T cell receptor beta chains from one sample in a study of shared T cell receptors in the human thymus. Data came from immunoSEQ multiplex PCR; TCRdb stores just in-frame clones and leaves some out. Among about 660,000 clones listed, around 87% were seen once. Separately, the same data were catalogued under a study of human thymus T cells.

Sequenced sample: thymocytes. The receptors originated from a boy in the first two years of life with a congenital heart defect. CDR3s include the opening cysteine and the closing phenylalanine or tryptophan. Fields, in order: D gene, CDR3 length, J gene, clone size, V gene, CDR3 protein, CDR3 DNA. A D gene is named only where the DNA matches it firmly. Rows may omit the clone size; those that give it use once, few, many or a size class.

D gene: .
CDR3 length: 14
J gene: TRBJ1-1
clone size: .
V gene: TRBV12-5
CDR3 protein: CASAQGPRNTEAFF
CDR3 DNA: TGTGCTAGTGCTCAAGGTCCTAGAAACACTGAAGCTTTCTTT

D gene: .
CDR3 length: 13
J gene: TRBJ1-2
clone size: .
V gene: TRBV5-8
CDR3 protein: CASSGGRFYGYTF
CDR3 DNA: TGTGCCAGCAGCGGGGGCAGGTTCTATGGCTACACCTTC

D gene: .
CDR3 length: 19
J gene: TRBJ2-7
clone size: .
V gene: TRBV5-4
CDR3 protein: CASSLEGQGSGRWDYEQYF
CDR3 DNA: TGTGCCAGCAGCTTGGAGGGACAGGGTAGCGGGAGGTGGGACTACGAGCAGTACTTC

D gene: .
CDR3 length: 16
J gene: TRBJ2-5
clone size: .
V gene: TRBV5-4
CDR3 protein: CASSYLGTQGQETQYF
CDR3 DNA: TGTGCCAGCAGTTACCTAGGAACTCAAGGCCAAGAGACCCAGTACTTC

D gene: .
CDR3 length: 15
J gene: TRBJ2-5
clone size: .
V gene: TRBV11-2
CDR3 protein: CASTRTLAIQETQYF
CDR3 DNA: TGTGCCAGCACCCGAACTCTAGCGATACAAGAGACCCAGTACTTC

D gene: TRBD1
CDR3 length: 17
J gene: TRBJ2-1
clone size: .
V gene: TRBV7-9
CDR3 protein: CASSLVSGQKPYNEQFF
CDR3 DNA: TGTGCCAGCAGCTTAGTTTCGGGACAGAAGCCATACAATGAGCAGTTCTTC

D gene: TRBD1
CDR3 length: 15
J gene: TRBJ1-6
clone size: .
V gene: TRBV2
CDR3 protein: CASSGGQGRNSPLHF
CDR3 DNA: TGTGCCAGCAGCGGCGGACAGGGGAGAAATTCACCCCTCCACTTT

D gene: TRBD1
CDR3 length: 15
J gene: TRBJ1-4
clone size: few
V gene: TRBV18
CDR3 protein: CASSPFKDRGQKLFF
CDR3 DNA: TGTGCCAGCTCACCATTCAAGGACAGGGGGCAAAAACTGTTTTTT

D gene: .
CDR3 length: 13
J gene: TRBJ2-7
clone size: .
V gene: TRBV10-3
CDR3 protein: CAIRGGQFYEQYF
CDR3 DNA: TGTGCCATCAGGGGGGGACAGTTCTACGAGCAGTACTTC

D gene: TRBD1
CDR3 length: 17
J gene: TRBJ1-1
clone size: .
V gene: TRBV7-2
CDR3 protein: CASSPVLQQGPNTEAFF
CDR3 DNA: TGTGCCAGCAGCCCGGTACTCCAACAGGGGCCGAACACTGAAGCTTTCTTT

D gene: .
CDR3 length: 18
J gene: TRBJ1-1
clone size: .
V gene: TRBV7-9
CDR3 protein: CASSLINAPQRLNTEAFF
CDR3 DNA: TGTGCCAGCAGCTTAATAAATGCCCCGCAGAGACTTAACACTGAAGCTTTCTTT

D gene: TRBD2
CDR3 length: 18
J gene: TRBJ2-1
clone size: .
V gene: TRBV4-1
CDR3 protein: CASSQARTSGGAHNEQFF
CDR3 DNA: TGCGCCAGCAGCCAAGCTCGGACTAGCGGGGGGGCCCACAATGAGCAGTTCTTC

D gene: TRBD2
CDR3 length: 18
J gene: TRBJ2-7
clone size: once
V gene: TRBV2
CDR3 protein: CASSPPGLTSGSSYEQYF
CDR3 DNA: TGTGCCAGCAGTCCCCCCGGGCTAACTAGCGGGAGCTCCTACGAGCAGTACTTC

D gene: .
CDR3 length: 14
J gene: TRBJ2-7
clone size: .
V gene: TRBV4-2
CDR3 protein: CASSPRRSSYEQYF
CDR3 DNA: TGTGCCAGCAGCCCCCGCCGGAGCTCCTACGAGCAGTACTTC

D gene: .
CDR3 length: 18
J gene: TRBJ2-1
clone size: .
V gene: TRBV4-1
CDR3 protein: CASSQDHLNPGFPYEQFF
CDR3 DNA: TGCGCCAGCAGCCAAGACCACTTAAACCCAGGGTTTCCCTATGAGCAGTTCTTC

D gene: TRBD1
CDR3 length: 17
J gene: TRBJ1-6
clone size: .
V gene: TRBV19
CDR3 protein: CASMGSDGTGFNSPLHF
CDR3 DNA: TGTGCCAGTATGGGAAGCGACGGGACAGGATTTAATTCACCCCTCCACTTT

D gene: TRBD2
CDR3 length: 17
J gene: TRBJ2-3
clone size: .
V gene: TRBV28
CDR3 protein: CASLPSSGSKGTDTQYF
CDR3 DNA: TGTGCCAGTTTGCCGTCTAGCGGGAGTAAGGGCACAGATACGCAGTATTTT

D gene: .
CDR3 length: 16
J gene: TRBJ1-1
clone size: .
V gene: TRBV2
CDR3 protein: CASSERGATGNTEAFF
CDR3 DNA: TGTGCCAGCAGTGAACGGGGGGCGACGGGTAATACTGAAGCTTTCTTT

D gene: .
CDR3 length: 15
J gene: TRBJ1-1
clone size: .
V gene: TRBV5-4
CDR3 protein: CASSLGGLRNTEAFF
CDR3 DNA: TGTGCCAGCAGCTTGGGAGGGTTAAGGAACACTGAAGCTTTCTTT

D gene: .
CDR3 length: 14
J gene: TRBJ2-3
clone size: .
V gene: TRBV7-3
CDR3 protein: CASSLGGPPDTQYF
CDR3 DNA: TGTGCCAGCAGCTTAGGCGGGCCCCCAGATACGCAGTATTTT

D gene: .
CDR3 length: 16
J gene: TRBJ1-3
clone size: .
V gene: TRBV4-3
CDR3 protein: CASSQAYSISGNTIYF
CDR3 DNA: TGCGCCAGCAGCCAAGCCTACTCAATTTCTGGAAACACCATATATTTT

D gene: TRBD1
CDR3 length: 15
J gene: TRBJ2-7
clone size: .
V gene: TRBV14
CDR3 protein: CASSNRGRRPYEQYF
CDR3 DNA: TGTGCCAGCAGCAACAGGGGGCGCAGGCCCTACGAGCAGTACTTC

D gene: TRBD2
CDR3 length: 18
J gene: TRBJ2-7
clone size: .
V gene: TRBV7-2
CDR3 protein: CASSLVAREGVWSYEQYF
CDR3 DNA: TGTGCCAGCAGCTTAGTAGCGCGGGAGGGGGTCTGGTCCTACGAGCAGTACTTC

D gene: TRBD2
CDR3 length: 20
J gene: TRBJ2-2
clone size: .
V gene: TRBV12-5
CDR3 protein: CASGLVPVGRREVNTGELFF
CDR3 DNA: TGTGCTAGTGGTTTGGTACCTGTGGGGCGGCGGGAGGTGAACACCGGGGAGCTGTTTTTT

D gene: .
CDR3 length: 17
J gene: TRBJ2-7
clone size: once
V gene: TRBV4-1
CDR3 protein: CASSQEWASSSSYEQYF
CDR3 DNA: TGCGCCAGCAGCCAAGAGTGGGCCTCATCGAGCTCCTACGAGCAGTACTTC

D gene: .
CDR3 length: 14
J gene: TRBJ2-7
clone size: few
V gene: TRBV7-9
CDR3 protein: CASSLGQSSYEQYF
CDR3 DNA: TGTGCCAGCAGCTTAGGTCAGTCCTCCTACGAGCAGTACTTC

D gene: .
CDR3 length: 15
J gene: TRBJ2-7
clone size: .
V gene: TRBV5-1
CDR3 protein: CASSLEPGKTYEQYF
CDR3 DNA: TGCGCCAGCAGCTTGGAACCAGGGAAGACCTACGAGCAGTACTTC

D gene: TRBD1
CDR3 length: 14
J gene: TRBJ2-3
clone size: .
V gene: TRBV2
CDR3 protein: CASRSDRVPDTQYF
CDR3 DNA: TGTGCCAGCAGATCGGACAGGGTACCAGATACGCAGTATTTT

D gene: TRBD2
CDR3 length: 17
J gene: TRBJ2-3
clone size: .
V gene: TRBV27
CDR3 protein: CASSLSRSGRESDTQYF
CDR3 DNA: TGTGCCAGCAGTTTATCCCGTAGCGGGAGGGAGTCAGATACGCAGTATTTT

D gene: .
CDR3 length: 14
J gene: TRBJ2-7
clone size: .
V gene: TRBV7-8
CDR3 protein: CASSPGGTNYEQYF
CDR3 DNA: TGTGCCAGCTCACCGGGGGGCACCAACTACGAGCAGTACTTC

D gene: .
CDR3 length: 12
J gene: TRBJ2-1
clone size: .
V gene: TRBV2
CDR3 protein: CASSEGRDEQFF
CDR3 DNA: TGTGCCAGCAGTGAAGGCAGGGATGAGCAGTTCTTC

D gene: .
CDR3 length: 14
J gene: TRBJ1-2
clone size: .
V gene: TRBV6-6
CDR3 protein: CASSPPGERYGYTF
CDR3 DNA: TGTGCCAGCAGCCCCCCAGGGGAGCGATATGGCTACACCTTC

D gene: TRBD2
CDR3 length: 15
J gene: TRBJ2-1
clone size: .
V gene: TRBV7-2
CDR3 protein: CASSCTSGSYNEQFF
CDR3 DNA: TGTGCCAGCAGCTGTACTAGCGGGAGCTACAATGAGCAGTTCTTC

D gene: .
CDR3 length: 15
J gene: TRBJ2-7
clone size: once
V gene: TRBV28
CDR3 protein: CASSLCGQLSYEQYF
CDR3 DNA: TGTGCCAGCAGTTTATGCGGACAACTGTCCTACGAGCAGTACTTC

D gene: .
CDR3 length: 16
J gene: TRBJ1-6
clone size: .
V gene: TRBV5-1
CDR3 protein: CASSFGGQLNNSPLHF
CDR3 DNA: TGCGCCAGCAGCTTTGGTGGGCAGCTTAATAATTCACCCCTCCACTTT

D gene: TRBD1
CDR3 length: 19
J gene: TRBJ2-1
clone size: .
V gene: TRBV5-1
CDR3 protein: CASSGWGQGAEGSYNEQFF
CDR3 DNA: TGCGCCAGCAGCGGGTGGGGACAGGGGGCTGAGGGTTCCTACAATGAGCAGTTCTTC

D gene: TRBD2
CDR3 length: 19
J gene: TRBJ2-1
clone size: .
V gene: TRBV27
CDR3 protein: CASSQIGLAGGTGWDEQFF
CDR3 DNA: TGTGCCAGCAGCCAGATCGGACTAGCGGGAGGTACAGGGTGGGATGAGCAGTTCTTC

D gene: TRBD2
CDR3 length: 20
J gene: TRBJ2-3
clone size: .
V gene: TRBV4-2
CDR3 protein: CASSPGAAQRGSLWTDTQYF
CDR3 DNA: TGTGCCAGCAGCCCTGGGGCCGCCCAGCGGGGGTCCCTGTGGACAGATACGCAGTATTTT

D gene: TRBD1
CDR3 length: 16
J gene: TRBJ2-1
clone size: .
V gene: TRBV5-6
CDR3 protein: CASSLYRDRTRDRQFF
CDR3 DNA: TGTGCCAGCAGCTTGTACCGGGACAGAACCCGGGACAGGCAGTTCTTC

D gene: .
CDR3 length: 19
J gene: TRBJ2-7
clone size: .
V gene: TRBV13
CDR3 protein: CASSLRGLASEVGTYEQYF
CDR3 DNA: TGTGCCAGCAGCTTAAGAGGCCTAGCGTCGGAGGTTGGCACCTACGAGCAGTACTTC

D gene: TRBD2
CDR3 length: 16
J gene: TRBJ2-2
clone size: .
V gene: TRBV2
CDR3 protein: CASSNIAGGLSGELFF
CDR3 DNA: TGTGCCAGCAGCAATATAGCGGGAGGTTTGTCCGGGGAGCTGTTTTTT

D gene: .
CDR3 length: 16
J gene: TRBJ2-7
clone size: .
V gene: TRBV9
CDR3 protein: CASSVGGGGPSYEQYF
CDR3 DNA: TGTGCCAGCAGCGTAGGGGGCGGGGGCCCTTCCTACGAGCAGTACTTC

D gene: TRBD2
CDR3 length: 19
J gene: TRBJ2-3
clone size: .
V gene: TRBV7-2
CDR3 protein: CASSLLQPLAGGPIDTQYF
CDR3 DNA: TGTGCCAGCAGCTTACTCCAGCCCCTAGCGGGAGGGCCAATAGATACGCAGTATTTT

D gene: .
CDR3 length: 17
J gene: TRBJ1-3
clone size: .
V gene: TRBV7-8
CDR3 protein: CASSPRPPGGSGNTIYF
CDR3 DNA: TGTGCCAGCAGCCCCCGGCCCCCAGGAGGTTCTGGAAACACCATATATTTT

D gene: TRBD2
CDR3 length: 15
J gene: TRBJ2-3
clone size: .
V gene: TRBV5-1
CDR3 protein: CASSLVLAGADTQYF
CDR3 DNA: TGCGCCAGCAGCTTGGTACTAGCGGGTGCAGATACGCAGTATTTT

D gene: TRBD1
CDR3 length: 16
J gene: TRBJ2-7
clone size: .
V gene: TRBV6-1
CDR3 protein: CASSEPTGANPYEQYF
CDR3 DNA: TGTGCCAGCAGTGAGCCGACAGGGGCGAATCCCTACGAGCAGTACTTC

D gene: .
CDR3 length: 13
J gene: TRBJ1-2
clone size: .
V gene: TRBV25-1
CDR3 protein: CASSERGFYGYTF
CDR3 DNA: TGTGCCAGCAGTGAACGGGGTTTCTATGGCTACACCTTC

D gene: TRBD1
CDR3 length: 15
J gene: TRBJ1-6
clone size: .
V gene: TRBV5-6
CDR3 protein: CASSWPGQHNSPLHF
CDR3 DNA: TGTGCCAGCAGCTGGCCGGGACAGCATAATTCACCCCTCCACTTT

D gene: TRBD2
CDR3 length: 16
J gene: TRBJ2-7
clone size: .
V gene: TRBV2
CDR3 protein: CASITSGRPNSYEQYF
CDR3 DNA: TGTGCCAGCATAACTAGCGGGAGGCCCAACTCCTACGAGCAGTACTTC

D gene: .
CDR3 length: 16
J gene: TRBJ1-1
clone size: .
V gene: TRBV28
CDR3 protein: CASSLGFGGRYTEAFF
CDR3 DNA: TGTGCCAGCAGTTTAGGGTTCGGGGGTCGTTACACTGAAGCTTTCTTT

D gene: TRBD1
CDR3 length: 16
J gene: TRBJ1-4
clone size: few
V gene: TRBV19
CDR3 protein: CASSICGDRGTEKLFF
CDR3 DNA: TGTGCCAGTAGTATATGCGGTGACAGGGGAACCGAAAAACTGTTTTTT

D gene: .
CDR3 length: 14
J gene: TRBJ2-7
clone size: .
V gene: TRBV4-3
CDR3 protein: CASSQGVGAYEQYF
CDR3 DNA: TGCGCCAGCAGCCAAGGGGTAGGGGCCTACGAGCAGTACTTC

D gene: .
CDR3 length: 12
J gene: TRBJ2-7
clone size: .
V gene: TRBV28
CDR3 protein: CASSWGLREQYF
CDR3 DNA: TGTGCCAGCAGTTGGGGCCTACGAGAGCAGTACTTC

D gene: TRBD1
CDR3 length: 15
J gene: TRBJ1-2
clone size: .
V gene: TRBV28
CDR3 protein: CASSLGGQGANGYTF
CDR3 DNA: TGTGCCAGCAGTTTAGGGGGACAGGGGGCGAATGGCTACACCTTC

D gene: .
CDR3 length: 16
J gene: TRBJ1-6
clone size: .
V gene: TRBV18
CDR3 protein: CASSPPQGRFNSPLHF
CDR3 DNA: TGTGCCAGCTCACCACCGCAGGGGCGGTTTAATTCACCCCTCCACTTT

D gene: .
CDR3 length: 13
J gene: TRBJ1-2
clone size: .
V gene: TRBV6-5
CDR3 protein: CASSYGGSYGYTF
CDR3 DNA: TGTGCCAGCAGTTACGGGGGCTCCTATGGCTACACCTTC

D gene: .
CDR3 length: 14
J gene: TRBJ2-7
clone size: few
V gene: TRBV5-6
CDR3 protein: CASSLNNRVTEQYF
CDR3 DNA: TGTGCCAGCAGCTTAAATAACAGGGTTACCGAGCAGTACTTC

D gene: TRBD1
CDR3 length: 13
J gene: TRBJ2-7
clone size: .
V gene: TRBV5-4
CDR3 protein: CASIGTGGHEQYF
CDR3 DNA: TGTGCCAGTATCGGGACAGGGGGACACGAGCAGTACTTC

D gene: .
CDR3 length: 17
J gene: TRBJ2-3
clone size: .
V gene: TRBV9
CDR3 protein: CASSVVGAVGSTDTQYF
CDR3 DNA: TGTGCCAGCAGCGTAGTTGGGGCGGTCGGGTCTACAGATACGCAGTATTTT